This T cell receptor beta chain is drawn from a study of beta chain features in type 1 diabetes. V gave up 8 bases and J gave up 4 bases, with 17 bases separating them. The germline CDR1 and CDR2 sequences are MDHEN and SYDVKM. There are 14 residues in the CDR3. Sorting produced populations that all topped 95% purity. General observations from the study: Type 1 diabetes patients had VDJ junctions that carried fewer insertions and more deletions. HLA effects on TCRB rearrangement stayed unresolved here. All four CD4+ subsets of Type 1 diabetes patients contained TCRB CDR3s that were moderately but significantly shorter.

Points on this clone: The target antigen is unknown.

Every isolated RNA sample was fully reverse transcribed, so sequencing captured expressed TCRB transcripts. The table came from immunoSEQ multiplex PCR; TCRdb's copy has only in-frame clones and leaves some out. The sample shows about 700,000 clones, roughly an eighth of them seen only once. Sequencing input: naive CD4+ T cells from blood. The receptor was derived from a man aged 18 to 30 with type 1 diabetes. This chain connects TRBV28 to TRBJ1-2; D may be TRBD1 (6 bases). The CDR3 bases are TGTGCCAGCGGCCCAGGGGAAAGCTCCTATGGCTACACCTTC. Amino acid sequence: CASGPGESSYGYTF.